The 30 T cell receptor beta chains presented below share a single source sample, sequenced in a study of Tregs in tolerant kidney transplant recipients. Assay: immunoSEQ multiplex PCR; the TCRdb copy retains only in-frame clones and omits some. The sample has roughly 50,000 clones, approximately 89% seen once. Related graft donors supplied nonmyeloablative bone marrow transplants, and mixed chimerism was transient. The starting material was CD8+ T cells from blood (PBMCs), obtained 12 months after the transplant. These receptor sequences come from a human patient who received a combined kidney and bone marrow transplant. The T cells may come from the graft donor.

The J gene is TRBJ2-2, the V gene TRBV7-2; D remains ambiguous. This CDR3 has 12 amino acids. The V gene's germline CDR1 is SGHTA and CDR2 FQGNSA. Trimming cost V 3 bases and J 6 bases, with 5 bases left between them. Here the CDR3 reads CASSFSAGELFF. The CDR3 DNA reads TGTGCCAGCAGCTTCTCTGCCGGGGAGCTGTTTTTT.

This chain joins TRBV5-4 and TRBJ2-7, with 7 bases identical to TRBD1. CDR3 length equals 14 residues. Germline CDR1 and CDR2: SGHNT and YYREEE (reference sequence). V lost 5 bases and J lost 0; bases outside the gene matches: 5. The CDR3 nucleotides are TGTGCCAGCAGTTACAGGGGACCCTCCTACGAGCAGTACTTC. Protein sequence: CASSYRGPSYEQYF.

The chain is built from TRBV6-5 and TRBJ2-3; no firm D call. The V end was cut by 6 bases, the J end by 2 bases, with 15 bases between. Germline V gene data show CDR1 as MNHEY and CDR2 as SVGAGI. CDR3 length equals 15 residues. The CDR3 bases are TGTGCCAGCAGCCCCTTTCACGGGTCCACAGATACGCAGTATTTT. This codes for CASSPFHGSTDTQYF.

The chain has TRBV12-2 and TRBJ1-6; the table assigns TRBD1, which was not confirmed against the DNA. TRBV12-2 is a listed pseudogene. This CDR3 contains 13 residues. CDR3: CASRLAVDSPYSF. The CDR3 region has the DNA TGTGCAAGTCGCTTAGCAGTGGACAGCCCCTATAGCTTT.

This clone appeared a single time. This chain links TRBV9 with TRBJ2-1, with 7 bases that match TRBD2. The germline V gene encodes CDR1 SGDLS and CDR2 YYNGEE. Trimming took 0 bases from V and 1 from J; bases not matched to a gene: 4. The CDR3 extends over 16 amino acids. CDR3 amino acids: CASSVEVGGSYNEQFF. The CDR3 DNA reads TGTGCCAGCAGCGTAGAAGTGGGAGGGTCCTACAATGAGCAGTTCTTC.

This rearrangement joins TRBV29-1 to TRBJ2-1; D gene uncertain. Per germline, CDR1 SQVTM and CDR2 ANQGSEA. With 0 bases removed from V and 6 bases from J, the gap between germline ends came to 9 bases. The CDR3 has 13 amino acids. The CDR3 sequence is CSVEDPQSNEQFF. CDR3 nucleotide sequence: TGCAGCGTTGAAGATCCCCAATCCAATGAGCAGTTCTTC.

V usage is TRBV19 and J usage is TRBJ1-2; 7 bases map to TRBD1. V lost 4 bases and J lost 0; bases outside the gene matches: 8. The CDR3 totals 16 residues. CDR1 LNHDA and CDR2 SQIVND come from the germline V gene (reference sequence). The CDR3 here is CASSTSLGQTNYGYTF. The CDR3 coding sequence is TGTGCCAGTAGTACCTCACTGGGACAGACTAACTATGGCTACACCTTC.

V is TRBV27 and J is TRBJ2-5; possible D gene TRBD1, 5 bases. The J call may be in error: the DNA end matches TRBJ2-7 better. The CDR3 is 14 amino acids. Germline V gene data show CDR1 as MNHEY and CDR2 as SMNVEV (reference sequence). This chain's CDR3 is CASSLSSQGYEQYF. The CDR3 DNA reads TGTGCCAGCAGTTTATCGTCGCAGGGCTACGAGCAGTACTTC.

The chain uses TRBV15 and TRBJ2-4; 10 nucleotides agree with TRBD2. J was trimmed by 5 bases and V by 5 bases; bases with no gene match: 6. CDR3 length equals 15 residues. CDR1 is LNHNV and CDR2 is YYDKDF in the germline V gene (reference sequence). This CDR3 is CATSGPGTSENIQYF. CDR3 sequence (DNA): TGTGCCACCAGCGGCCCCGGGACTAGCGAAAACATTCAGTACTTC.

The CDR3 loop is CASSASSYEQYF. As DNA, the CDR3 is TGTGCCAGCAGCGCGAGCTCCTACGAGCAGTACTTC. The rearrangement links TRBV9 to TRBJ2-7, with no clear D. The CDR3 extends over 12 amino acids. Between the trimmed V and J ends, which lost 3 bases and 0 bases, there was a span of 4 bases. CDR1 and CDR2 (germline): SGDLS, YYNGEE.

The chain is built from TRBV5-1 and TRBJ2-7; no reliable D call. V lost 1 base and J 5 bases, leaving 10 bases between the germline ends. The V gene's germline CDR1 is SGHRS and CDR2 YFSETQ. This CDR3 spans 13 amino acids. CDR3 region: CASSLSIRDEQYF. The CDR3, as DNA: TGCGCCAGCAGCTTGAGTATTAGAGACGAGCAGTACTTC.

This sequence joins TRBV28 and TRBJ1-2, with a weak D call TRBD1 (5 bases). Germline V gene data show CDR1 as MDHEN and CDR2 as SYDVKM. The germline V and J ends were trimmed by 6 bases and 1 base, with 18 bases remaining between them. The CDR3 totals 16 residues. The CDR3 sequence: CASSLRLNRFNYGYTF. DNA of the CDR3: TGTGCCAGCAGCTTACGATTAAACAGGTTTAACTATGGCTACACCTTC.

The gene calls are TRBV13 and TRBJ1-3; no reliable D call. CDR1 PRHDT and CDR2 FYEKMQ come from the germline V gene (reference sequence). V lost 7 bases and J 2 bases, leaving 15 bases between the germline ends. The CDR3 is 15 amino acids. Written as DNA, the CDR3 is TGTGCCAGCACCCTCCGGGGTACCCCTGGAAACACCATATATTTT. The encoded protein is CASTLRGTPGNTIYF.

The J gene is TRBJ2-7, the V gene TRBV7-2; 11 nucleotides agree with TRBD1. The germline CDR1 and CDR2 sequences are SGHTA and FQGNSA. CDR3 length: 14 amino acids. The V gene end was trimmed by 5 bases and the J gene end by 3 bases; junction bases not matched to a gene: 3. The CDR3: CASSTDRGLYEQYF. For the CDR3, the DNA is TGTGCCAGCAGCACGGACAGGGGGCTCTACGAGCAGTACTTC.

This chain joins TRBV19 and TRBJ2-1; D possibly corresponds to TRBD2 (5 bases). Per germline, CDR1 LNHDA and CDR2 SQIVND (reference sequence). The CDR3 is 13 residues long. V was clipped by 11 bases and J by 4 bases, with 15 bases between them. For the CDR3, the DNA is TGTGCCTGTTGCGGGCTTAATTACAATGAGCAGTTCTTC. It specifies CACCGLNYNEQFF.

As for this clone: The sample carries other DNA sequences with the same CDR3. The J gene is TRBJ1-1, the V gene TRBV30; no definite D call. The germline CDR1 and CDR2 sequences are GTSNPN and SVGIG (reference sequence). The CDR3 spans 11 residues. Trimming removed 5 bases from V and 1 base from J, with 5 bases in between. This chain's CDR3 is CAWGRNTEAFF. The CDR3 nucleotides read TGTGCCTGGGGGAGGAACACTGAAGCTTTCTTT.

The rearrangement links TRBV29-1 to TRBJ2-7; 7 bases agree with TRBD2. The junction had 14 bases not matched to a gene; V was cut back by 6 bases and J by 6 bases. CDR3 length equals 14 residues. Germline CDR1 is SQVTM and CDR2 is ANQGSEA. The chain's CDR3 is CSVAPLRGSSEQYF. For the CDR3, the DNA is TGCAGCGTGGCACCCTTGCGGGGGAGTTCCGAGCAGTACTTC.

The V call is TRBV13, the J call TRBJ2-5; 11 bases fit TRBD2. After removal of 4 bases from V and 5 bases from J, the junction contained 6 bases not matched to a gene. This CDR3 has 15 amino acids. Germline CDR1 and CDR2: PRHDT and FYEKMQ (reference sequence). DNA of the CDR3: TGTGCCAGCAGCTATAGCGGGGGGGCTCGGGAGACCCAGTACTTC. Protein product: CASSYSGGARETQYF.

The chain links TRBV27 to TRBJ2-7; D perhaps matches TRBD2 (5 bases). Per the germline V gene, CDR1 is MNHEY and CDR2 is SMNVEV (reference sequence). V was pared by 1 base and J by 0 bases, with 16 bases between. There are 17 residues in the CDR3. CDR3 nucleotide sequence: TGTGCCAGCAGTTTATTCGGTACGAGGACTTTCTCCTACGAGCAGTACTTC. The encoded protein is CASSLFGTRTFSYEQYF.

The chain couples TRBV15 to TRBJ1-2, with 7 bases identical to TRBD1. This CDR3 has 12 residues. CDR1 is LNHNV and CDR2 is YYDKDF in the germline V gene (reference sequence). J gave up 11 bases and V 4 bases, and 7 bases lay outside the gene matches. The CDR3 nucleotides read TGTGCCACCAGCACTCCGGACAGGAGTTACACCTTC. Protein: CATSTPDRSYTF.

The J gene is TRBJ2-5, the V gene TRBV11-3; the match to TRBD2 covers 11 bases. Gene TRBJ2-7 matches the end of the DNA better, so the J call may be wrong. The CDR3 runs 16 residues. Germline CDR1 reads SGHNT; CDR2 reads YENEEA. Written as DNA, the CDR3 is TGTGCCAGCAGCTTGGGCACTAGCGGGAGAACCTACGAGCAGTACTTC. Translating gives CASSLGTSGRTYEQYF.

The V and J genes are TRBV9 and TRBJ2-7, with a possible D match to TRBD2 (7 bases). The CDR3 loop spans 15 amino acids. Looked up from germline, CDR1 is SGDLS and CDR2 is YYNGEE. Trimming left V 2 bases short and J 0 bases short, with 12 bases between. DNA of the CDR3: TGTGCCAGCAGCGTCGGAGGGGGGGGCTCCTACGAGCAGTACTTC. Protein product: CASSVGGGGSYEQYF.

The J gene is TRBJ2-7, the V gene TRBV6-1; D possibly corresponds to TRBD2 (7 bases). This CDR3 has 15 residues. The V gene lost 2 bases and the J gene lost 3 bases, with 14 bases spanning the gap. Per germline, CDR1 MNHNS and CDR2 SASEGT. CDR3 loop: CASSERGGHNYEQYF. CDR3 nucleotide sequence: TGTGCCAGCAGTGAAAGGGGGGGACACAACTACGAGCAGTACTTC.

This clone was observed a few times. The gene calls are TRBV6-6 and TRBJ1-5; D remains unclear. In germline, CDR1 is MNHNY, CDR2 SVGAGI (reference sequence). This CDR3 is 12 amino acids long. V lost 2 bases and J lost 5, with 4 bases in between. This CDR3 is CASSYGDQPQHF. The CDR3 DNA reads TGTGCCAGCAGTTACGGAGATCAGCCCCAGCATTTT.

V usage is TRBV29-1 and J usage is TRBJ2-2; D might be TRBD2 (6 bases). Per germline, CDR1 SQVTM and CDR2 ANQGSEA. Trimming took 0 bases from V and 0 from J, leaving 8 bases between them. There are 15 residues in the CDR3. CDR3 coding DNA: TGCAGCGTTGAAGACGGGAGCGCGAACACCGGGGAGCTGTTTTTT. Protein: CSVEDGSANTGELFF.

This clone appeared once. The gene calls are TRBV5-6 and TRBJ2-1; tentative D call: TRBD1 (6 bases). Between the trimmed V and J ends, which lost 2 bases and 11 bases, there was a span of 14 bases. CDR1 SGHDT and CDR2 YYEEEE come from the germline V gene. The CDR3 is made up of 13 amino acids. The CDR3 loop is CASSLGTGPKQFF. For the CDR3, the DNA is TGTGCCAGCAGCTTAGGAACAGGGCCGAAGCAGTTCTTC.

The genes are TRBV5-6 and TRBJ2-7; D is uncertain. Per germline, CDR1 SGHDT and CDR2 YYEEEE. Trimming removed 1 base from V and 3 bases from J, with 5 bases in between. This CDR3 contains 12 residues. CDR3 in DNA: TGTGCCAGCAGCTTGCGACACTACGAGCAGTACTTC. This codes for CASSLRHYEQYF.

The chain links TRBV28 to TRBJ1-4; 7 nucleotides align to TRBD1. The CDR3 extends over 14 amino acids. Germline V gene data show CDR1 as MDHEN and CDR2 as SYDVKM. V dropped 6 bases and J dropped 5; count of bases not matched to a gene: 6. The CDR3, as DNA: TGTGCCAGCAGGGGGGACAGCCTAAATGAAAAACTGTTTTTT. It translates to CASRGDSLNEKLFF.

The chain has TRBV27 and TRBJ2-3, with TRBD2 identical over 10 bases. J lost 2 bases, V lost 7 bases, and 12 bases had no gene match. Germline V CDR1 and CDR2: MNHEY, SMNVEV (reference sequence). CDR3 length: 17 amino acids. The CDR3 coding sequence is TGTGCCAGCACCGACGGGACTAGCGATTCATACACAGATACGCAGTATTTT. This codes for CASTDGTSDSYTDTQYF.

J is TRBJ2-1 and V is TRBV11-3, with TRBD2 matching 8 bases. V lost 5 bases, J lost 0 bases, and 3 bases stayed unmatched. This CDR3 has 15 amino acids. Germline lookup yields CDR1 SGHNT and CDR2 YENEEA. The CDR3 nucleotides are TGTGCCAGCAGCAGAAGCGGGAGCTCCTACAATGAGCAGTTCTTC. Translating gives CASSRSGSSYNEQFF.